This T cell receptor beta chain appears in the sequencing data of a study of blood T cell repertoires in COVID-19. Study overall: Spain, Italy and the United States supplied samples that represented acute and convalescent COVID-19. Sources were T cells, B-cell-depleted T cells, or PBMCs; the material itself was cDNA or gDNA.

In regard to this clone: This sample includes further DNA sequences coding for the same CDR3.

The J segment lost 7 bases and the V segment lost 5 bases, leaving 4 bases of the junction unmatched. The CDR3 is 14 amino acids. CDR1 and CDR2 (germline): SEHNR, FQNEAQ (reference sequence). Enrolled during active infection, Seattle patients were then followed longitudinally. Sequencing used immunoSEQ multiplex PCR; TCRdb keeps in-frame clones, though not all of them. The data contain over 200,000 clones, approximately 86% of them singletons. This chain connects TRBV7-9 to TRBJ1-4, with 10 nucleotides matching TRBD1. This clonotype was sampled from a woman in her 30s with COVID-19, enrolled during active disease. Sequenced input: peripheral blood. The CDR3 coding sequence is TGTGCCAGCAGCCCGGGGACAGGGGTTGAAAAACTGTTTTTT. Its translation is CASSPGTGVEKLFF.